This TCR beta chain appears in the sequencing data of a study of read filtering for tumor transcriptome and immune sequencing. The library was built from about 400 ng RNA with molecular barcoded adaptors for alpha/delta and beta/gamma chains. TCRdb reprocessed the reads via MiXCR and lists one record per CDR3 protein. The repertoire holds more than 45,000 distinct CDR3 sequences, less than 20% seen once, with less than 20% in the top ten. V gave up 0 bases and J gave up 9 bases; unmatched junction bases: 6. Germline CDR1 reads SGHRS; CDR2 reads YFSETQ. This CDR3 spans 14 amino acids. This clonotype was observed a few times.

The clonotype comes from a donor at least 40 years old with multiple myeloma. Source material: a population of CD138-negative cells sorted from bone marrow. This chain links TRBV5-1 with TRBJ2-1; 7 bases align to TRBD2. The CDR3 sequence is CASSLVTGGGEQFF. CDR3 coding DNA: TGCGCCAGCAGCTTGGTTACGGGAGGCGGTGAGCAGTTCTTC.